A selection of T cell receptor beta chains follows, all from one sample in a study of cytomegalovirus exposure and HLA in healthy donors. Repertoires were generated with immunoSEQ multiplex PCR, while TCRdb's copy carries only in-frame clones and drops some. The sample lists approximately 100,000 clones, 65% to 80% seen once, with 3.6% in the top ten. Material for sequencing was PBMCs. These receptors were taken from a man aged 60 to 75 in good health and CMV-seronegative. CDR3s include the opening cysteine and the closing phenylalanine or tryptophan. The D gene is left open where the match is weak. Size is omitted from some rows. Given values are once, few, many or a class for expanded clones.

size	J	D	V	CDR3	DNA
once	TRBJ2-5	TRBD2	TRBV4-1	CASSQGDYSKTQYF	TGCGCCAGCAGCCAGGGGGACTACTCAAAGACCCAGTACTTC
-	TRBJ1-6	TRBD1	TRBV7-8	CASSTNRGRNSPLHF	TGTGCCAGCAGTACGAACAGGGGGAGGAATTCACCCCTCCACTTT
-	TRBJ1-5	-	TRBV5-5	CASSPAGTLIRQPQHF	TGTGCCAGCAGCCCGGCCGGGACACTTATAAGGCAGCCCCAGCATTTT
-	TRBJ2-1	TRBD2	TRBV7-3	CASSLKLRAGGTYNEQFF	TGTGCCAGCAGCTTAAAGCTACGGGCGGGGGGGACCTACAATGAGCAGTTCTTC
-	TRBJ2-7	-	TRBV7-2	CASSLSRTDPYEQYF	TGTGCCAGCAGCTTATCTCGGACAGATCCCTACGAGCAGTACTTC
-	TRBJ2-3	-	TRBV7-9	CASSLVGEGTDTQYF	TGTGCCAGCAGCTTAGTAGGAGAAGGCACAGATACGCAGTATTTT
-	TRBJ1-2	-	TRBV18	CASSPAGARDSYGYTF	TGTGCCAGCTCACCAGCGGGGGCCCGTGATTCCTATGGCTACACCTTC
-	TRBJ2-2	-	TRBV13	CASSPGLLNTGELFF	TGTGCCAGCAGTCCTGGACTGCTGAACACCGGGGAGCTGTTTTTT
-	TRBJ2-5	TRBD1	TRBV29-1	CSVDEDRETQYF	TGCAGCGTTGACGAGGACAGGGAGACCCAGTACTTC
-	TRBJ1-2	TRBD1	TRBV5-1	CASSPGTGGFGYTF	TGCGCCAGCAGCCCCGGGACAGGGGGCTTTGGCTACACCTTC
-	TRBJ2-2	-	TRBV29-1	CSVAVSGELFF	TGCAGCGTTGCGGTTTCCGGGGAGCTGTTTTTT
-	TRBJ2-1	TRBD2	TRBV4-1	CASSQDFPGGPGNEQFF	TGCGCCAGCAGCCAAGATTTTCCGGGGGGGCCGGGCAATGAGCAGTTCTTC
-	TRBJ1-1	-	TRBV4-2	CASVSGRLGTEAFF	TGTGCCAGCGTATCGGGACGACTAGGCACTGAAGCTTTCTTT
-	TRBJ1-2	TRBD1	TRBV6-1	CASSESRGPYGYTF	TGTGCCAGCAGTGAGAGCAGGGGGCCCTATGGCTACACCTTC
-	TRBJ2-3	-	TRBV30	CAWSAGFLVTDTQYF	TGTGCCTGGAGTGCAGGGTTCCTGGTCACAGATACGCAGTATTTT
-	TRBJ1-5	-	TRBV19	CASSINKLGGPQHF	TGTGCCAGTAGTATTAACAAATTGGGGGGGCCCCAGCATTTT
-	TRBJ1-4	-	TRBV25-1	CASSELGDLGEKLFF	TGTGCCAGCAGTGAATTGGGAGACCTGGGGGAAAAACTGTTTTTT
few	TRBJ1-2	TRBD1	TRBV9	CASGNRGLEGYGYTF	TGTGCCAGCGGAAACAGGGGGCTAGAAGGATATGGCTACACCTTC
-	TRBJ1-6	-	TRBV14	CASHRDYNSPLHF	TGTGCCAGCCACAGGGACTACAATTCACCCCTCCACTTT
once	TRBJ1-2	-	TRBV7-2	CASSFGVGYGYTF	TGTGCCAGCAGCTTTGGAGTCGGGTACGGCTACACCTTC
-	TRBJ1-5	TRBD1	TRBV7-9	CASSLGQGIQPQHF	TGTGCCAGCAGCTTAGGACAGGGGATCCAGCCCCAGCATTTT
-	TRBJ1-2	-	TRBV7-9	CAGKPGTRTLTF	TGTGCCGGGAAACCGGGAACGAGGACTCTCACCTTC
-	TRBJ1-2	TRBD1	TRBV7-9	CASSLPSPDRDYGYTF	TGTGCCAGCAGCCTGCCCTCCCCGGACAGGGACTATGGCTACACCTTC
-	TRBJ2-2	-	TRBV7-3	CASSLTGVTGELFF	TGTGCCAGCAGCTTAACCGGTGTTACCGGGGAGCTGTTTTTT
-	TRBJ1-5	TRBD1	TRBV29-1	CSVQDRSNQPQHF	TGCAGCGTTCAGGACAGGAGCAATCAGCCCCAGCATTTT
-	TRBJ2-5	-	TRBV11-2	CASSPVGGAETQYF	TGTGCCAGCAGCCCAGTGGGCGGGGCGGAGACCCAGTACTTC
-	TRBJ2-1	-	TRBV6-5	CASSLATDEQFF	TGTGCCAGCAGTTTAGCCACCGATGAGCAGTTCTTC
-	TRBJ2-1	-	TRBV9	CASSAGRNEQFF	TGTGCCAGCAGCGCCGGTCGCAATGAGCAGTTCTTC
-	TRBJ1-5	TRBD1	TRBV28	CASSFSDRGLEQPQHF	TGTGCCAGCAGTTTCTCGGACAGGGGGCTGGAGCAGCCCCAGCATTTT
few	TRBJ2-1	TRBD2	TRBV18	CASSSPGGPHNEQFF	TGTGCCAGCTCATCCCCGGGGGGGCCACACAATGAGCAGTTCTTC
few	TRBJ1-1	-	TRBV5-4	CASSLVAGDTEAFF	TGTGCCAGCAGCTTGGTGGCAGGGGATACTGAAGCTTTCTTT
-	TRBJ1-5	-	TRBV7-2	CASSTQTGPAQPQHF	TGTGCCAGCAGCACCCAGACAGGACCTGCACAGCCCCAGCATTTT
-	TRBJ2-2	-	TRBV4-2	CASSRTRGGGPDGELFF	TGTGCCAGCAGCCGAACCCGAGGAGGAGGGCCCGACGGGGAGCTGTTTTTT
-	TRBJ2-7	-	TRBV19	CASSTWDNSYEQYF	TGTGCCAGTAGTACCTGGGACAACTCCTACGAGCAGTACTTC
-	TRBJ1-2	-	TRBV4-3	CASSQGQTGYGYTF	TGCGCCAGCAGCCAAGGACAGACCGGCTATGGCTACACCTTC